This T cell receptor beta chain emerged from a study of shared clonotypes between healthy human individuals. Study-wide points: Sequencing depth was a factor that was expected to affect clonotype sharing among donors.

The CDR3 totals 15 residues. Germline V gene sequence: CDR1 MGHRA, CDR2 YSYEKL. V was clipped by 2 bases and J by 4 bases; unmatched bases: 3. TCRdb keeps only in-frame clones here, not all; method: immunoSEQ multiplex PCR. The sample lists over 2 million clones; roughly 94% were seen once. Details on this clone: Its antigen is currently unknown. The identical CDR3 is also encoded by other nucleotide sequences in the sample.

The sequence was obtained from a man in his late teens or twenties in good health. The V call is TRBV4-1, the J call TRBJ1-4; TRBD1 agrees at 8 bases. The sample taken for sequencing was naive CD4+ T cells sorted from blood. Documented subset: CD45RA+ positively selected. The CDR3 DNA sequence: TGCGCCAGCAGCCAACCGGACAGGGATAATGAAAAACTGTTTTTT. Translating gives CASSQPDRDNEKLFF.